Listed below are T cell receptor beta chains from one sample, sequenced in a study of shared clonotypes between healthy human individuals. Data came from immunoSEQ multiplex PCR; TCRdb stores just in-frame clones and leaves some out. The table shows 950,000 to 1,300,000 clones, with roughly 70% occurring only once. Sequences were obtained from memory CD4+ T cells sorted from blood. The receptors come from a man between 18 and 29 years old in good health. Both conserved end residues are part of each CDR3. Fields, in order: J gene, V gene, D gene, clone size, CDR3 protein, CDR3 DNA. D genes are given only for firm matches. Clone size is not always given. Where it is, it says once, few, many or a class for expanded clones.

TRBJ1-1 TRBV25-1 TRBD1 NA CASSARGQNTEAFF TGTGCCAGCAGTGCCAGGGGGCAGAACACTGAAGCTTTCTTT
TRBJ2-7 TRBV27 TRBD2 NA CASKSGGRYEQYF TGTGCCAGCAAAAGCGGGGGGCGCTACGAGCAGTACTTC
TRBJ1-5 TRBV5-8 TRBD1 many CASSFDRGRQPQHF TGTGCCAGCAGCTTCGACAGGGGGCGGCAGCCCCAGCATTTT
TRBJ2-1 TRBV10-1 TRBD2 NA CASMGGGANEQFF TGCGCCAGCATGGGCGGGGGGGCGAATGAGCAGTTCTTC
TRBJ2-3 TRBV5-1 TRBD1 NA CASRRQQGTSTDTQYF TGCGCCAGCCGACGGCAACAGGGGACAAGCACAGATACGCAGTATTTT
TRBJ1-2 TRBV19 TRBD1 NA CASTNPHRGYGYTF TGTGCCAGTACCAATCCCCACAGGGGCTATGGCTACACCTTC
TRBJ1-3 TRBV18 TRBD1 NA CASSPGTGGFSGNTIYF TGTGCCAGCTCACCAGGGACAGGGGGATTCTCTGGAAACACCATATATTTT
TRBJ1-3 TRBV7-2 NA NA CASSSVGVSGNTIYF TGTGCCAGCAGCTCGGTAGGAGTGTCTGGAAACACCATATATTTT
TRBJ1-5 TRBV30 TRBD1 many CAWGQGSGQPQHF TGTGCCTGGGGACAGGGGTCAGGTCAGCCCCAGCATTTT
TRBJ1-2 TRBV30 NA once CAWSLTSNYGYTF TGTGCCTGGAGCCTCACATCGAACTATGGCTACACCTTC
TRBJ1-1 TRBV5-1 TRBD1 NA CASNVEGATEAFF TGCGCCAGCAACGTAGAGGGGGCAACTGAAGCTTTCTTT
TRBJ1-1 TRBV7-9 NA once CATDDRPRDTEAFF TGTGCCACTGACGACCGACCGCGGGACACTGAAGCTTTCTTT
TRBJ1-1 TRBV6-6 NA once CASSPSPSPLEAFF TGTGCCAGCAGCCCTTCGCCCTCCCCACTCGAAGCTTTCTTT
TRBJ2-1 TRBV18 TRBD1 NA CASSKDRVLMEQFF TGTGCCAGCTCAAAAGACAGGGTACTCATGGAGCAGTTCTTC